In its sample, the clone carrying this T cell receptor (beta chain) was seen once. What it binds is unknown. Use of 60 Vbeta and 13 Jbeta primers characterized the PCR. Measured with immunoSEQ multiplex PCR; TCRdb has only the in-frame clones, and not every one. Altogether 150,000 to 200,000 clones are present, roughly 82% being singletons, with the ten largest covering about 3%. This record belongs to a study of cytomegalovirus exposure and HLA in healthy donors. Overall study results and limits: Earlier results showed most TCR beta V segments being productive about 87% or about 30% of the time.

Germline lookup yields CDR1 SGHNT and CDR2 YYREEE (reference sequence). CDR3 size: 14 residues. The trim removed 7 bases at V and 5 bases at J, leaving 11 bases unmatched. The TCR originated in a woman between 50 and 59 years old in good health and CMV-seropositive. Material: PBMCs. The chain employs TRBV5-4 and TRBJ1-2; 7 bases agree with TRBD1. CDR3 coding DNA: TGTGCCAGCCGCAGACAGGGATGGGTTTATGGCTACACCTTC. This encodes CASRRQGWVYGYTF.